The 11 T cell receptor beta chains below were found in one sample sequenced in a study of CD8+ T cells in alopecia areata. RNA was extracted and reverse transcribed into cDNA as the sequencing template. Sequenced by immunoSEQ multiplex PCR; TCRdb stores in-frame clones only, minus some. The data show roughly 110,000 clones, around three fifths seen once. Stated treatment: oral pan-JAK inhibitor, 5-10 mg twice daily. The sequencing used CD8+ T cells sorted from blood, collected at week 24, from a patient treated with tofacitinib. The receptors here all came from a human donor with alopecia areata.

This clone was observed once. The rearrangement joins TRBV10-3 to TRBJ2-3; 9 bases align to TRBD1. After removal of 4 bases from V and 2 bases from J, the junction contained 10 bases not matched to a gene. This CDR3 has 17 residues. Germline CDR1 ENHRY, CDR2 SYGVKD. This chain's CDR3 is CAISASAGTGITDTQYF. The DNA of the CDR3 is TGTGCCATCAGTGCTTCGGCCGGGACAGGGATCACAGATACGCAGTATTTT.

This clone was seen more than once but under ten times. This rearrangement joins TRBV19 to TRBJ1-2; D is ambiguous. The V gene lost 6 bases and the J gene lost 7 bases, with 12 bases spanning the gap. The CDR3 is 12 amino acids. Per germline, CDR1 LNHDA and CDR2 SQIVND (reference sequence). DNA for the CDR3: TGTGCCAGTAGAGAGGAGAGTGGTGGCTACACCTTC. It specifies CASREESGGYTF.

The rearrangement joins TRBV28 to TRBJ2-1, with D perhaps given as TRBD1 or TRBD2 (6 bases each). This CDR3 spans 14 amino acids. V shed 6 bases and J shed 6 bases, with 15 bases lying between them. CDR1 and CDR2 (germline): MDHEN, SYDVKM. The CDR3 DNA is TGTGCCAGCAGAATACAGGGAGGTAGCAATGAGCAGTTCTTC. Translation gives CASRIQGGSNEQFF.

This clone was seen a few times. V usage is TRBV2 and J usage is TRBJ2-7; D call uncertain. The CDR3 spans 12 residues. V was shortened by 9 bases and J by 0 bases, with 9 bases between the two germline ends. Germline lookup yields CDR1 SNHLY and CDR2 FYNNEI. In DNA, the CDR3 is TGTGCCAGTTCTGACGACTCCTACGAGCAGTACTTC. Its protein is CASSDDSYEQYF. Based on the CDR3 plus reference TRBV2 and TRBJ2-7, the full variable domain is EPEVTQTPSHQVTQMGQEVILRCVPISNHLYFYWYRQILGQKVEFLVSFYNNEISEKSEIFDDQFSVERPDGSNFTLKIRSTKLEDSAMYFCASSDDSYEQYFGPGTRLTVT.

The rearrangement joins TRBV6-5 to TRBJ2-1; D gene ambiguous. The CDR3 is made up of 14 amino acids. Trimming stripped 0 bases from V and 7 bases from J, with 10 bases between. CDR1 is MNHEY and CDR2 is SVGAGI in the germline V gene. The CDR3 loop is CASSYSAESNEQFF. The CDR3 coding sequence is TGTGCCAGCAGTTACTCGGCAGAGAGTAATGAGCAGTTCTTC.

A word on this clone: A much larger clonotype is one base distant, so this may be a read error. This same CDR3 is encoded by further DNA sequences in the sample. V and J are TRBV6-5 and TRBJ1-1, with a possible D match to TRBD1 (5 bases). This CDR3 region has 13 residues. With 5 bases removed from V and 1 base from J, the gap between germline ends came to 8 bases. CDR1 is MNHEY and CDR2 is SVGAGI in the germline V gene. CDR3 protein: CASSPGGNTEAFF. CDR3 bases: TGTGCCAGCAGTCCCGGGGGGAACACTGAAGCTTTCTTT.

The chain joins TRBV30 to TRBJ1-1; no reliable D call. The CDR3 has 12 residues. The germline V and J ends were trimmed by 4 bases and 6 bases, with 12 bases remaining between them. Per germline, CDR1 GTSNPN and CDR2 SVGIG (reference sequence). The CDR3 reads CAWIRGGAEAFF. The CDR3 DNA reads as TGTGCCTGGATACGGGGTGGAGCTGAAGCTTTCTTT.

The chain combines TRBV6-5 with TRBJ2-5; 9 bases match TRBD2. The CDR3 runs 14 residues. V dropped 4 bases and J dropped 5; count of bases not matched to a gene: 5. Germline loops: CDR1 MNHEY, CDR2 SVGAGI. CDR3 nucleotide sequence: TGTGCCAGCAGTTCCCTAGCGGGGAGGGAGACCCAGTACTTC. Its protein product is CASSSLAGRETQYF.

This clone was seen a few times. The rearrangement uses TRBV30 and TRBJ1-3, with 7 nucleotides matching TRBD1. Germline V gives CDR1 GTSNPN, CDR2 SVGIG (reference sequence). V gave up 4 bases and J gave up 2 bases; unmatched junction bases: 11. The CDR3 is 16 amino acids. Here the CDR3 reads CAWTGQWTGPGNTIYF. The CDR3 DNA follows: TGTGCCTGGACCGGACAGTGGACAGGACCTGGAAACACCATATATTTT. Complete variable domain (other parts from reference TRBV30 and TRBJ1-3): SQTIHQWPATLVQPVGSPLSLECTVEGTSNPNLYWYRQAAGRGLQLLFYSVGIGQISSEVPQNLSASRPQDRQFILSSKKLLLSDSGFYLCAWTGQWTGPGNTIYFGEGSWLTVV.

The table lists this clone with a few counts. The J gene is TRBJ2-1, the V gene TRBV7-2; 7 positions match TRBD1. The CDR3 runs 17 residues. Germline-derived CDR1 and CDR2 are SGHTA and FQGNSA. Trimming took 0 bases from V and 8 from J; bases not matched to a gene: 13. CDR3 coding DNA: TGTGCCAGCAGCTTAGCGAGGGGGCTGACTACAATGGATGAGCAGTTCTTC. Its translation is CASSLARGLTTMDEQFF.

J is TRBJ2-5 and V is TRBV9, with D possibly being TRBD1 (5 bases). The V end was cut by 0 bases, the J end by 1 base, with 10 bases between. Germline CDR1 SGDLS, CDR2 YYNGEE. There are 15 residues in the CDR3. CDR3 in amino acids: CASSVGLRAQETQYF. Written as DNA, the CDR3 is TGTGCCAGCAGCGTAGGGCTCAGGGCCCAAGAGACCCAGTACTTC. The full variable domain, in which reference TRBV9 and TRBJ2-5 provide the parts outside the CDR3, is DSGVTQTPKHLITATGQRVTLRCSPRSGDLSVYWYQQSLDQGLQFLIQYYNGEERAKGNILERFSAQQFPDLHSELNLSSLELGDSALYFCASSVGLRAQETQYFGPGTRLLVL.